This T cell receptor beta chain derives from a study of blood T cell repertoires in COVID-19. Overall study: COVID-19 samples, acute and convalescent, were from the United States, Italy and Spain.

This CDR3 comprises 15 residues. Germline V gene data show CDR1 as MNHEY and CDR2 as SMNVEV (reference sequence). V lost 5 bases and J lost 3, with 14 bases in between. This clone was seen just once. The table came from immunoSEQ multiplex PCR; TCRdb's copy has only in-frame clones and leaves some out. The table lists fewer than 200,000 clones, 65% to 90% of them singletons, with 4% to 6.5% in the top ten. The J gene is TRBJ2-1, the V gene TRBV27, with D maybe TRBD2 (5 bases). The sequencing sample was made of PBMCs or T cells enriched from blood (not recorded which). This sequence was found in a woman in her sixties with acute COVID-19. CDR3 DNA: TGTGCCAGCAGTCGCTGGGGAGAAAACTACAATGAGCAGTTCTTC. Translated, it gives CASSRWGENYNEQFF.